The 21 T cell receptor beta chains below all came from one sample that was sequenced in a study of identical twins. TCRdb re-called the 5' RACE reads through MiXCR, storing one row per CDR3 protein. The table has approximately 280,000 distinct CDR3 sequences, about 8.3% seen once. This sample was shared with a second study, whose subject was yellow fever vaccine responses in identical twins.

What was sequenced was memory (CD45RO+) T cells sorted from blood. The receptors here all came from a woman aged 18-30 years in good health.

This clonotype was found many times. V gene TRBV12-3 or TRBV12-4 combines with J gene TRBJ1-5; 8 bases are shared with TRBD1. The CDR3 loop spans 20 amino acids. The V segment lost 7 bases and the J segment 2 bases; nucleotides outside the gene matches: 22. Here the CDR3 DNA reads TGTGCCAGCACTTTTTACCAGGGAGGGCAGGGGGCATCGGGCAATCAGCCCCAGCATTTT. It yields the protein CASTFYQGGQGASGNQPQHF.

This clonotype was seen more than once but under ten times. This sequence joins TRBV2 and TRBJ2-1, with 7 bases matching TRBD2. This CDR3 spans 12 amino acids. Trimming cost V 2 bases and J 10 bases; bases outside gene matches: 2. CDR1 and CDR2 (germline): SNHLY, FYNNEI. The CDR3 DNA is TGTGCCAGCAGTGAATACGGGAGGGAGCAGTTCTTC. This encodes CASSEYGREQFF.

The sample holds a few counts of this clonotype. The chain couples TRBV2 to TRBJ2-2; 13 nucleotides agree with TRBD2. Germline CDR1 and CDR2: SNHLY and FYNNEI. The CDR3 sequence is 17 residues long. The ends lost 6 bases at V and 5 bases at J; junction bases unmatched: 9. In nucleotides, the CDR3 is TGTGCCAGCAGGCGGACTAGCGGGAGTTTAGGGACCGGGGAGCTGTTTTTT. Protein product: CASRRTSGSLGTGELFF. Full variable domain (outside the CDR3, taken from reference TRBV2 and TRBJ2-2): EPEVTQTPSHQVTQMGQEVILRCVPISNHLYFYWYRQILGQKVEFLVSFYNNEISEKSEIFDDQFSVERPDGSNFTLKIRSTKLEDSAMYFCASRRTSGSLGTGELFFGEGSRLTVL.

This clonotype has at least ten counts. This chain connects TRBV11-1 to TRBJ2-1; D remains ambiguous. The CDR3 totals 12 residues. CDR1 is SGHAT and CDR2 is FQDESV in the germline V gene (reference sequence). The V and J ends lost 4 bases and 7 bases respectively, with 8 bases between them. CDR3 region: CASSSPGNEQFF. The CDR3 DNA reads as TGTGCCAGCAGCTCCCCTGGGAATGAGCAGTTCTTC.

This clonotype was seen ten or more times. The chain joins TRBV28 to TRBJ2-1, with a weak D call TRBD2 (5 bases). V lost 10 bases and J 0 bases, leaving 19 bases between the germline ends. The CDR3 totals 16 residues. Per the germline V gene, CDR1 is MDHEN and CDR2 is SYDVKM. As DNA, the CDR3 is TGTGCCACCCGTATATCGGGGTTCAGCTCCTACAATGAGCAGTTCTTC. Amino acids: CATRISGFSSYNEQFF.

The chain couples TRBV7-6 to TRBJ2-2; no definite D call. The CDR3 is 14 residues long. Deletions cut 2 bases from V and 6 bases from J, with 10 bases between. CDR1 and CDR2 (germline): SGHVS, FNYEAQ. CDR3 DNA: TGTGCCAGCAGCTTATTAATTGGTCCCGGGGAGCTGTTTTTT. Amino acids: CASSLLIGPGELFF.

This clonotype appeared many times. The chain has TRBV4-1 and TRBJ2-2; unclear D gene. Germline V gene sequence: CDR1 MGHRA, CDR2 YSYEKL. V was pared by 1 base and J by 4 bases, with 19 bases between. The CDR3 is made up of 18 amino acids. CDR3 protein: CASSQGKARRTGTGELFF. The CDR3 region has the DNA TGCGCCAGCAGCCAAGGAAAGGCTAGAAGGACGGGCACCGGGGAGCTGTTTTTT.

This chain links TRBV3-1 with TRBJ2-3; 12 bases align to TRBD2. V trimming: 0 bases; J trimming: 8 bases; junction bases outside the gene matches: 0. CDR1 LGHDT and CDR2 YNNKEL come from the germline V gene (reference sequence). This CDR3 has 14 amino acids. CDR3 amino acids: CASSQELAGGTQYF. CDR3 in DNA: TGTGCCAGCAGCCAAGAACTAGCGGGAGGTACGCAGTATTTT.

This clonotype was detected a few times. The chain uses TRBV2 and TRBJ1-5; TRBD1 might be the D (5 bases). Trimming took off 7 bases at V and 10 bases at J, with 20 bases between the two ends. This CDR3 is 14 amino acids long. Germline V gives CDR1 SNHLY, CDR2 FYNNEI. CDR3 nucleotides: TGTGCCAGCACCGAATCCTGGGGCTCCCACCCCCAGCATTTT. Amino acids: CASTESWGSHPQHF.

This clonotype was picked up a small number of times. The V and J genes are TRBV6-5 and TRBJ1-2; no firm D call. The CDR3 loop spans 11 amino acids. Looked up from germline, CDR1 is MNHEY and CDR2 is SVGAGI. The V end was cut by 2 bases, the J end by 10 bases, with 8 bases between. For the CDR3, the DNA is TGTGCCAGCAGTTACCTATACTTCTACACCTTC. Amino acid sequence: CASSYLYFYTF.

This clonotype appeared many times. The chain couples TRBV4-1 to TRBJ2-3; D gene uncertain. V was cut by 1 base and J by 6 bases, with 5 bases left in between. The CDR3 spans 12 residues. In germline, CDR1 is MGHRA, CDR2 YSYEKL. CDR3 amino acids: CASSQVVDTQYF. CDR3 in DNA: TGCGCCAGCAGCCAAGTCGTGGATACGCAGTATTTT.

The rearrangement joins TRBV12-5 to TRBJ2-7; D unclear. In germline, CDR1 is LGHNT, CDR2 FRNRAP. This CDR3 is built from 14 residues. Deletions cut 7 bases from V and 0 bases from J, with 13 bases between. This chain's CDR3 is CASVKTTNSYEQYF. Here the CDR3 DNA reads TGTGCTAGTGTGAAAACAACCAACTCCTACGAGCAGTACTTC.

V and J are TRBV25-1 and TRBJ2-1, with TRBD2 as a possible D gene (6 bases). Germline lookup yields CDR1 MGHDK and CDR2 SYGVNS. Between the trimmed V and J ends, which lost 8 bases and 2 bases, there was a span of 19 bases. The length of the CDR3 is 16 residues. CDR3 DNA sequence: TGTGCCAGCGGAGGAGGGCCGAACGATCCCTACAATGAGCAGTTCTTC. This codes for CASGGGPNDPYNEQFF. Drawing the rest from reference TRBV25-1 and TRBJ2-1, the complete variable domain is EADIYQTPRYLVIGTGKKITLECSQTMGHDKMYWYQQDPGMELHLIHYSYGVNSTEKGDLSSESTVSRIRTEHFPLTLESARPSHTSQYLCASGGGPNDPYNEQFFGPGTRLTVL.

The V call is TRBV12-3 or TRBV12-4, the J call TRBJ1-1; 8 bases map to TRBD1. This CDR3 comprises 14 residues. Unmatched junction bases numbered 4, after V lost 7 bases and J lost 0 bases. Here the CDR3 DNA reads TGTGCCAGCACCCCGGACAGGGTGAACACTGAAGCTTTCTTT. This sequence encodes CASTPDRVNTEAFF.

This clonotype appeared a few times. The chain joins TRBV6-5 to TRBJ2-7; D call uncertain. The germline V gene encodes CDR1 MNHEY and CDR2 SVGAGI. The length of the CDR3 is 17 residues. The V end lost 0 bases, the J end lost 2 bases, and 17 bases lay between the germline ends. This CDR3 reads CASSYSIAGAVPYEQYF. As DNA, the CDR3 is TGTGCCAGCAGTTACTCGATCGCAGGCGCGGTGCCCTACGAGCAGTACTTC.

Only a few counts were recorded for this clonotype. This sequence joins TRBV5-5 and TRBJ2-3; D is perhaps TRBD1 or TRBD2 (6 bases each). Per the germline V gene, CDR1 is SGHKS and CDR2 is YYEKEE (reference sequence). The CDR3 has 17 residues. V was shortened by 2 bases and J by 0 bases, with 16 bases between the two germline ends. The CDR3 loop is CASSFILGGTSTDTQYF. CDR3 bases: TGTGCCAGCAGCTTTATTCTAGGGGGGACTAGCACAGATACGCAGTATTTT. Filled out from reference TRBV5-5 and TRBJ2-3, the complete variable domain reads DAGVTQSPTHLIKTRGQQVTLRCSPISGHKSVSWYQQVLGQGPQFIFQYYEKEERGRGNFPDRFSARQFPNYSSELNVNALLLGDSALYLCASSFILGGTSTDTQYFGPGTRLTVL.

This clonotype was counted at least ten times. This chain links TRBV28 with TRBJ2-1; possible D gene TRBD2, 6 bases. Trimming removed 2 bases at V and 6 bases at J, with 8 bases between. Germline loops: CDR1 MDHEN, CDR2 SYDVKM. This CDR3 comprises 13 residues. The CDR3 DNA follows: TGTGCCAGCAGTTTAGTAGCGGCCAATGAGCAGTTCTTC. This codes for CASSLVAANEQFF.

This clonotype was observed a handful of times. This chain links TRBV5-5 with TRBJ2-1; D might be TRBD1 or TRBD2, each matching 5 bases. CDR1 SGHKS and CDR2 YYEKEE come from the germline V gene (reference sequence). CDR3 length: 16 residues. Trimming pared 3 bases from V and 3 bases from J, leaving 16 bases between. CDR3 nucleotides: TGTGCCAGCAGCTCAAACCCTTGGGACGTCTACAATGAGCAGTTCTTC. Its translation is CASSSNPWDVYNEQFF.

There are many counts of this clonotype. The CDR3 loop reads CASSYLTHGTGNYGYTF. Here the CDR3 DNA reads TGTGCCAGCAGTTACTTGACCCATGGGACAGGGAACTATGGCTACACCTTC. This chain connects TRBV6-5 to TRBJ1-2; TRBD1 matches 9 bases. The junction had 8 bases not matched to a gene; V was cut back by 1 base and J by 2 bases. Germline CDR1 and CDR2: MNHEY and SVGAGI. The CDR3 spans 17 residues.

This chain uses TRBV15 with TRBJ2-5; no definite D call. The CDR3 spans 17 residues. The ends were cut back, 0 bases at V and 0 bases at J, with 14 bases in the middle. Germline assignment: CDR1 LNHNV and CDR2 YYDKDF (reference sequence). CDR3 sequence: CATSRDQRSGNQETQYF. DNA of the CDR3: TGTGCCACCAGCAGAGATCAGCGATCTGGGAACCAAGAGACCCAGTACTTC.

This clonotype appeared a few times. The chain combines TRBV4-2 with TRBJ1-6; D not certain. Looked up from germline, CDR1 is LGHNA and CDR2 is YNFKEQ. Trimming shortened V by 4 bases and J by 0 bases, and 13 bases separated the two germline ends. The CDR3 contains 17 residues. The CDR3: CASSREDISSYNSPLHF. CDR3 coding DNA: TGTGCCAGCAGCCGTGAGGATATTAGCTCCTATAATTCACCCCTCCACTTT.